The 16 T cell receptor beta chains below all came from one sample that was sequenced in a study of neurological immune-mediated disorders. TCRdb re-analysed the 5' RACE reads in MiXCR, keeping a single row per CDR3 protein. The repertoire holds 20,000 to 25,000 distinct CDR3 sequences, with roughly 15% as singletons. Sequenced material: PBMCs. The receptors here all came from a female donor with HTLV-1-associated myelopathy (HAM/TSP).

This clonotype was picked up many times. The chain carries TRBV4-1 and TRBJ2-6; D call uncertain. CDR3 length: 18 residues. V lost 2 bases to trimming and J lost 1 base, with 15 bases between them. Looked up from germline, CDR1 is MGHRA and CDR2 is YSYEKL. The CDR3 spells CASSQIVGPASGANVLTF. The CDR3 nucleotides are TGCGCCAGCAGCCAAATTGTAGGACCCGCATCTGGGGCCAACGTCCTGACTTTC.

In this sample, this clonotype turned up many times. The J gene is TRBJ1-6, the V gene TRBV20-1; 9 bases are a match to TRBD1. With 2 bases clipped from V and 9 bases from J, the junction kept 8 bases outside the gene matches. Germline-derived CDR1 and CDR2 are DFQATT and SNEGSKA (reference sequence). The CDR3 loop spans 15 amino acids. In nucleotides, the CDR3 is TGCAGTGCTAGAAGAGGGGGACAGGGAGCTTCACCCCTCCACTTT. It specifies CSARRGGQGASPLHF.

This clonotype was found many times. The chain has TRBV20-1 and TRBJ2-5; TRBD2 aligns across 7 bases. Trimming at V came to 1 base and at J to 4 bases, leaving 9 bases not matched to a gene. The CDR3 covers 15 residues. Germline CDR1 is DFQATT and CDR2 is SNEGSKA (reference sequence). CDR3 bases: TGCAGTGCTAGAGGGATGACTAGCAGTTCAGAGACCCAGTACTTC. Translated: CSARGMTSSSETQYF.

This clonotype was seen many times. The V and J genes are TRBV28 and TRBJ1-5; D is perhaps TRBD1 (6 bases). The CDR3 length is 17 residues. Trimming removed 4 bases at V and 0 bases at J, with 16 bases between. Germline V gene sequence: CDR1 MDHEN, CDR2 SYDVKM. The CDR3 here is CASSSNRDRYSNQPQHF. The CDR3 DNA follows: TGTGCCAGCAGTTCCAACAGGGATAGGTATAGCAATCAGCCCCAGCATTTT.

This clonotype showed up many times. The chain links TRBV29-1 to TRBJ2-3; 11 bases fit TRBD2. V was clipped by 0 bases and J by 7 bases; unmatched bases: 12. Germline CDR1 reads SQVTM; CDR2 reads ANQGSEA. The CDR3 has 17 residues. Here the CDR3 DNA reads TGCAGCGTTGAAGAAGTCCGGAGACTAGCGGGGAAACATACGCAGTATTTT. It translates to CSVEEVRRLAGKHTQYF.

The chain links TRBV20-1 to TRBJ2-3; the D is unclear. The V and J ends lost 3 bases and 3 bases respectively, with 10 bases between them. CDR3 length: 13 amino acids. Germline V gives CDR1 DFQATT, CDR2 SNEGSKA (reference sequence). In DNA form, the CDR3 reads TGCAGTGCTAGGGAAGGGTCAACAGATACGCAGTATTTT. Amino acid sequence: CSAREGSTDTQYF.

Judged by abundance, this clonotype is medium-sized (0.01 to 0.1%). This sequence joins TRBV29-1 and TRBJ1-2; tentatively, D is TRBD1 (6 bases). The germline V and J ends were trimmed by 7 bases and 4 bases, with 16 bases remaining between them. The germline V gene has CDR1 SQVTM and CDR2 ANQGSEA. The CDR3 runs to 13 residues. The CDR3 protein is CSGGGTGLYGYTF. The CDR3 nucleotides read TGCAGCGGCGGGGGAACAGGGCTCTATGGCTACACCTTC.

This clonotype was counted at least ten times. V is TRBV5-8 and J is TRBJ2-1; tentatively, D is TRBD2 (6 bases). CDR1 is SGHTS, CDR2 YDEGEE, per germline. The CDR3 covers 16 residues. Trimming left V 0 bases short and J 8 bases short, with 18 bases between. Here the CDR3 reads CASSLGLAGGNHEQFF. The CDR3, as DNA: TGTGCCAGCAGCTTGGGGCTAGCTGGGGGGAACCATGAGCAGTTCTTC.

This clonotype was counted at least ten times. This sequence joins TRBV24-1 and TRBJ1-3, with D possibly being TRBD1 (5 bases). The CDR3 contains 14 residues. From germline, CDR1 is KGHDR and CDR2 SFDVKD. V was clipped by 6 bases and J by 3 bases, with 11 bases between them. The CDR3 sequence is CATSPQGDGNTIYF. The CDR3 DNA is TGTGCCACCAGTCCCCAGGGCGATGGAAACACCATATATTTT.

This clonotype was found many times. The chain recombines TRBV4-1 with TRBJ2-7, with 9 bases that match TRBD1. The germline gives CDR1 MGHRA, CDR2 YSYEKL. The CDR3 totals 15 residues. Trimming took 4 bases from V and 7 from J; bases not matched to a gene: 11. The CDR3 protein is CASSPDRGQGGEQYF. Here the CDR3 DNA reads TGCGCCAGCAGCCCGGACAGGGGCCAGGGAGGAGAGCAGTACTTC.

Ten or more counts support this clonotype. The chain combines TRBV6-1 with TRBJ2-1; D not certain. This CDR3 region has 13 residues. Germline CDR1 and CDR2: MNHNS and SASEGT. Between the trimmed V and J ends, which lost 0 bases and 6 bases, there was a span of 6 bases. Here the CDR3 reads CASSEAPGNEQFF. The CDR3 region has the DNA TGTGCCAGCAGTGAAGCCCCGGGCAATGAGCAGTTCTTC.

This clonotype was seen many times. V usage is TRBV27 and J usage is TRBJ2-5; TRBD1 is a possible D gene (5 bases). The V gene's germline CDR1 is MNHEY and CDR2 SMNVEV (reference sequence). The CDR3 length is 14 residues. The ends were cut back, 5 bases at V and 5 bases at J, with 15 bases in the middle. The DNA for the CDR3 is TGTGCCAGCAGTCTGGGGCCCGGGCAGGAGACCCAGTACTTC. It codes for CASSLGPGQETQYF.

This clonotype was seen at least ten times. The chain combines TRBV5-1 with TRBJ1-2, with D maybe TRBD1 (6 bases). Germline values: CDR1 SGHRS, CDR2 YFSETQ. V was pared by 2 bases and J by 7 bases, with 12 bases between. This CDR3 has 13 amino acids. CDR3 DNA sequence: TGCGCCAGCAGCTTAACAGGGAGTGCTGGCTACACCTTC. Protein product: CASSLTGSAGYTF.

The V gene is TRBV9, the J gene TRBJ2-5; 7 nucleotides agree with TRBD2. V shed 7 bases and J 4 bases; nucleotides not matched to a gene: 7. The CDR3 loop spans 13 amino acids. Germline values: CDR1 SGDLS, CDR2 YYNGEE. This CDR3 is CASRPGEGETQYF. The CDR3 nucleotides read TGTGCCAGCCGCCCCGGGGAGGGAGAGACCCAGTACTTC. Drawing the rest from reference TRBV9 and TRBJ2-5, the complete variable domain is DSGVTQTPKHLITATGQRVTLRCSPRSGDLSVYWYQQSLDQGLQFLIQYYNGEERAKGNILERFSAQQFPDLHSELNLSSLELGDSALYFCASRPGEGETQYFGPGTRLLVL.

This clonotype was counted at least ten times. The J gene is TRBJ1-5, the V gene TRBV12-3 or TRBV12-4; 8 nucleotides align to TRBD1. The CDR3 covers 17 residues. The J segment lost 0 bases and the V segment lost 4 bases, leaving 8 bases of the junction unmatched. CDR3 coding DNA: TGTGCCAGCAGTTCCGGGACAGGCCTTTATAGCAATCAGCCCCAGCATTTT. Translation gives CASSSGTGLYSNQPQHF.

The sample holds many counts of this clonotype. V gene TRBV7-9 combines with J gene TRBJ1-2, with a weak D call TRBD1 (6 bases). CDR1 SEHNR and CDR2 FQNEAQ come from the germline V gene (reference sequence). This CDR3 is 14 amino acids long. V dropped 4 bases and J dropped 7 bases, with 16 bases sitting between them. The CDR3 nucleotides read TGTGCCAGCAGCTCCGATCTACAGGGTTCTGGCTACACCTTC. It specifies CASSSDLQGSGYTF. Variable domain in full (rest from reference TRBV7-9 and TRBJ1-2): DTGVSQNPRHKITKRGQNVTFRCDPISEHNRLYWYRQTLGQGPEFLTYFQNEAQLEKSRLLSDRFSAERPKGSFSTLEIQRTEQGDSAMYLCASSSDLQGSGYTFGSGTRLTVV.